The subject of this entry is one TCR beta chain. In this sample, this clonotype turned up many times. Its antigen is not yet known. Per-nucleotide qualities are absent, and no much larger clonotype sits a single base away. Set within a cohort of healthcare workers in London, UK, this nested case-control study involved weekly PCR testing of nasopharyngeal swabs along with blood sampling. Healthcare workers were recruited between 23 and 31 March 2020, during the week of the UK lockdown, and were followed weekly for up to roughly 15 weeks. The data belong to a study of early T cells in non-severe SARS-CoV-2 infection (dated by TCRdb to about 2021). For the wider study: Because TCR sequencing was done on bulk RNA from unsorted whole blood, the alpha and beta chains could not be paired.

The protocol used for the library was 5' RACE. TCRdb names NextSeq 500 as the instrument used. The TCR library protocol attached unique molecular identifiers to individual cDNA molecules to correct for sequencing error and PCR bias. Both TCR alpha and beta chains were sequenced, and tight co-correlation was observed between alpha and beta sequence abundances in each sample. The study's own analysis went as follows. Decombinator V4 was used to annotate the V gene, J gene and CDR3 of the TCR sequences. TCRs were defined as expanded if a significant change between any two time points was detected under a Poisson model with p below 0.0001. TCR abundances were normalised to the total number of TCRs sequenced per sample and expressed as counts per million. MAIT TCRs were defined by TRAV1-2 paired with TRAJ12, TRAJ20 or TRAJ33, and iNKT TCRs by TRAV10 paired with TRAJ18. VDJdb, accessed 1 November 2021, was searched for CMV, EBV and SARS-CoV-2 annotated TCRs, excluding TCRs annotated for multiple antigens. Through fastp at Q25 and MiXCR, TCRdb rebuilt clones from the public reads, retaining in-frame beta chains. Duplicate CDR3 protein sequences are folded into a single record with the most common DNA and genes. In this record, the V and J calls reflect TCRdb's handling and not the investigators' own analysis. For this sample the table gives approximately 81,000 distinct CDR3 sequences, of which over 11% were detected only once. The top ten constitute 3% of the sample.

Looking up the germline V gene (reference sequence) yields CDR1 GTSNPN and CDR2 SVGIG. Reading from cysteine to phenylalanine, the CDR3 counts 16 amino acids. Only the CDR3 region is kept as DNA, spanning 48 bases read in frame from base 1. At the junction V is shortened by 2 bases and J by 5 bases, with 22 bases in between. Results and caveats for the whole study, not just this receptor: VDJdb matching was skewed toward anti-spike CD8 responses, so virus-specific expansions were likely underestimated and private and CD4 specificities were missed.

Sample: whole blood. This clonotype originated in an adult who was a healthcare worker with PCR-confirmed SARS-CoV-2 infection or an uninfected control (not recorded which). Recombination joined TRBV30 with TRBJ2-7; the D segment could be TRBD1, given 6 matching bases. This receptor has the CDR3 CAWSTYRVGGLNEQYF. The DNA reads as follows: TGTGCCTGGAGTACTTACAGGGTCGGAGGACTTAACGAGCAGTACTTC.